Below are 14 T cell receptor beta chains sequenced from a single sample in a study of CD8 T cells in Susac syndrome. With random hexamers, reverse transcription was performed on about 0.45 to 1 ug of RNA. TCRdb re-derived calls from the immunoSEQ multiplex PCR reads in MiXCR, one entry per CDR3 protein. Of roughly 86,000 distinct CDR3 sequences detected, 96% appear once; the ten largest clones hold about 0.65%. Material for sequencing was CD8+ T cells from PBMCs. All receptors derive from a human donor with Susac syndrome.

The chain links TRBV5-4 to TRBJ1-1, with a tentative D call TRBD1 (5 bases). CDR3 length: 14 amino acids. Trimming took 3 bases from V and 1 from J, leaving 10 bases between them. Germline V gives CDR1 SGHNT, CDR2 YYREEE (reference sequence). The CDR3 nucleotides are TGTGCCAGCAGCTCGTCAGGGCCGAACACTGAAGCTTTCTTT. The encoded protein is CASSSSGPNTEAFF.

The V gene is TRBV9, the J gene TRBJ2-7, with D maybe TRBD1 (5 bases). Trimming took 0 bases from V and 0 from J, leaving 13 bases between them. Looked up from germline, CDR1 is SGDLS and CDR2 is YYNGEE. This CDR3 contains 16 residues. Here the CDR3 reads CASSVGTGGYSYEQYF. The CDR3 bases are TGTGCCAGCAGCGTAGGAACAGGTGGCTACTCCTACGAGCAGTACTTC.

The J gene is TRBJ2-3, the V gene TRBV12-3 or TRBV12-4; D may be TRBD2 (7 bases). This CDR3 has 15 amino acids. Trimming cost V 7 bases and J 6 bases, with 20 bases left between them. CDR3 bases: TGTGCCAGCATCCCAGGGTCAGGGGAGGGGGATACGCAGTATTTT. This sequence encodes CASIPGSGEGDTQYF.

The chain combines TRBV6-4 with TRBJ2-2, with D maybe TRBD1 (5 bases). The CDR3 spans 13 residues. CDR1 MRHNA and CDR2 SNTAGT come from the germline V gene. V was cut by 2 bases and J by 4 bases, with 5 bases left in between. The CDR3 protein is CASSDRGTGELFF. CDR3 nucleotide sequence: TGTGCCAGCAGTGACAGGGGCACCGGGGAGCTGTTTTTT.

This chain connects TRBV24-1 to TRBJ2-5; D is possibly TRBD2 (5 bases). The CDR3 is 12 residues long. Between the trimmed V and J ends, which lost 9 bases and 3 bases, there was a span of 10 bases. The germline V gene has CDR1 KGHDR and CDR2 SFDVKD. CDR3 protein: CATVDLKETQYF. CDR3 bases: TGTGCCACCGTGGACTTAAAAGAGACCCAGTACTTC.

The rearrangement links TRBV7-2 to TRBJ2-5, with TRBD2 matching over 8 bases. The CDR3 runs to 14 residues. The V and J ends lost 5 bases and 9 bases, in that order; junction bases with no gene match: 11. Germline CDR1 SGHTA, CDR2 FQGNSA. The CDR3 region is CASSMRGAYRPQYF. The CDR3 DNA follows: TGTGCCAGCAGCATGCGGGGGGCCTACCGACCCCAGTACTTC.

This sequence joins TRBV27 and TRBJ2-5; a weak D match, TRBD2 (7 bases). The CDR3 contains 16 residues. The V and J ends lost 0 bases and 5 bases respectively, with 16 bases between them. The V gene's germline CDR1 is MNHEY and CDR2 SMNVEV (reference sequence). The CDR3 reads CASSLSAGALGETQYF. CDR3 DNA sequence: TGTGCCAGCAGTTTATCGGCGGGGGCCTTGGGGGAGACCCAGTACTTC.

The rearrangement uses TRBV20-1 and TRBJ1-4; a weak D match, TRBD1 (5 bases). From germline, CDR1 is DFQATT and CDR2 SNEGSKA (reference sequence). There are 15 residues in the CDR3. Trimming took 4 bases from V and 0 from J, leaving 12 bases between them. CDR3 residues: CSATIDSATNEKLFF. The CDR3 coding sequence is TGCAGTGCTACGATTGACAGTGCAACTAATGAAAAACTGTTTTTT.

The CDR3 nucleotides read TGTGCCAGCAGCTTAAGTTATCAGGAGACCCAGTACTTC. Translating it yields CASSLSYQETQYF. The V and J genes are TRBV7-2 and TRBJ2-5; D remains ambiguous. Trimming pared 2 bases from V and 5 bases from J, leaving 9 bases between. Germline CDR1 reads SGHTA; CDR2 reads FQGNSA. The CDR3 loop spans 13 amino acids.

The CDR3 DNA reads as TGTGCCAGCAGCTCCAGGGAGGCTGAAGCTTTCTTT. Translated, it gives CASSSREAEAFF. The J gene is TRBJ1-1, the V gene TRBV28; perhaps TRBD1 as D (5 bases). This CDR3 spans 12 amino acids. V was trimmed by 6 bases and J by 6 bases, leaving 11 bases between them. Germline V gene sequence: CDR1 MDHEN, CDR2 SYDVKM.

This clonotype was observed once. V and J are TRBV20-1 and TRBJ2-7, with 9 bases aligning to TRBD1. CDR3 length equals 12 residues. Trimming cost V 6 bases and J 5 bases; bases outside gene matches: 5. The germline CDR1 and CDR2 sequences are DFQATT and SNEGSKA (reference sequence). CDR3 nucleotide sequence: TGCAGTGCGAACAGGGGGCCACACGAGCAGTACTTC. Its protein product is CSANRGPHEQYF.

The chain is built from TRBV29-1 and TRBJ2-1; perhaps D is TRBD1 or TRBD2 (6 bases each). The CDR3 consists of 13 residues. V lost 7 bases, J lost 3 bases, and 13 bases lay in between. Germline V gene lookup returns CDR1 SQVTM and CDR2 ANQGSEA. This chain's CDR3 is CSAGAESYNEQFF. The CDR3 coding sequence is TGCAGCGCGGGGGCAGAGAGCTACAATGAGCAGTTCTTC.

The J gene is TRBJ2-5, the V gene TRBV4-1; the match to TRBD2 covers 12 bases. The germline V gene encodes CDR1 MGHRA and CDR2 YSYEKL. Trimming at V came to 0 bases and at J to 5 bases, leaving 10 bases not matched to a gene. This CDR3 has 18 amino acids. The CDR3 nucleotides are TGCGCCAGCAGCCAAGATCTTTCTAGCGGGGGGGCTGGGGAGACCCAGTACTTC. Its translation is CASSQDLSSGGAGETQYF.

The chain couples TRBV7-8 to TRBJ1-2; 11 bases are shared with TRBD1. Per germline, CDR1 SGHVS and CDR2 FQNEAQ. The V and J ends lost 0 bases and 2 bases, in that order; junction bases with no gene match: 2. The CDR3 covers 16 residues. The CDR3 DNA follows: TGTGCCAGCAGCTTAGCGGGGACAGGGGGGAACTATGGCTACACCTTC. Amino acid sequence: CASSLAGTGGNYGYTF.